These 31 T cell receptor beta chains originate from one sample sequenced in a study of monozygotic twins with inflammatory bowel disease. TCRdb re-called the 5' RACE reads and shows each CDR3 protein once, DNA omitted. The repertoire table contains about 150,000 distinct CDR3 sequences. Sequenced material: blood. These receptors originate from a human donor with ulcerative colitis or Crohn's disease, or a healthy co-twin of an affected twin (not recorded which).

This rearrangement joins TRBV9 to TRBJ2-3; TCRdb designates TRBD2, a call that cannot be tested without DNA. CDR3 length: 13 amino acids. Germline V gene lookup returns CDR1 SGDLS and CDR2 YYNGEE. The CDR3 loop reads CASSVEGLAKQYF.

CDR3 protein: CASSSDGTDTQYF. This chain links TRBV3-1 with TRBJ2-3. Per germline, CDR1 LGHDT and CDR2 YNNKEL (reference sequence). The CDR3 runs 13 residues.

J is TRBJ2-2 and V is TRBV5-1; TCRdb returns TRBD1, unconfirmable since there is no DNA. The germline V gene encodes CDR1 SGHRS and CDR2 YFSETQ. This CDR3 has 18 residues. The CDR3: CASSLVGRGGANTGELFF.

The chain joins TRBV11-2 to TRBJ2-7; absent DNA, TCRdb's TRBD2 call cannot be checked. The CDR3 loop spans 19 amino acids. Per germline, CDR1 SGHAT and CDR2 FQNNGV. This chain's CDR3 is CASSLVFRTSGAPPYEQYF.

This chain joins TRBV12-3 or TRBV12-4 and TRBJ1-5; TCRdb gives TRBD1 as the D gene, but with no DNA this cannot be confirmed. The CDR3 has 15 residues. Here the CDR3 reads CASSLRGGGRQPQHF.

This clonotype is deemed medium-sized by its frequency. This rearrangement joins TRBV20-1 to TRBJ1-1. The CDR3 length is 13 residues. Germline V gene data show CDR1 as DFQATT and CDR2 as SNEGSKA (reference sequence). The CDR3 sequence is CSATGRLEGEAFF.

CDR3 amino acids: CAWSVRHNEQFF. The chain combines TRBV30 with TRBJ2-1. This CDR3 has 12 residues. Germline CDR1 reads GTSNPN; CDR2 reads SVGIG (reference sequence).

V is TRBV12-3 or TRBV12-4 and J is TRBJ1-5. CDR3 size: 12 residues. CDR3 sequence reads: CASSPSTGPQHF.

The J gene is TRBJ1-1, the V gene TRBV6-5. CDR1 and CDR2 from the germline V gene are MNHEY and SVGAGI. The CDR3 length is 13 residues. The CDR3 reads CASSYSRYTEAFF.

The chain recombines TRBV6-1 with TRBJ2-7. Germline lookup yields CDR1 MNHNS and CDR2 SASEGT. This CDR3 is built from 13 residues. CDR3 sequence reads: CASSEIYAYEQYF.

The chain recombines TRBV28 with TRBJ2-7. CDR3 length: 12 amino acids. The V gene's germline CDR1 is MDHEN and CDR2 SYDVKM. The CDR3 region is CASSQPFGEQYF.

The chain joins TRBV5-1 to TRBJ1-2. Germline V gives CDR1 SGHRS, CDR2 YFSETQ. The CDR3 is 13 residues long. CDR3 sequence reads: CASSLDREGGYTF.

The chain uses TRBV28 and TRBJ1-5. The germline CDR1 and CDR2 sequences are MDHEN and SYDVKM. The CDR3 consists of 12 residues. The CDR3 is CASSWGNQPQHF.

The chain has TRBV6-5 and TRBJ2-7; without DNA, the TCRdb call of TRBD1 cannot be checked. Per the germline V gene, CDR1 is MNHEY and CDR2 is SVGAGI. This CDR3 comprises 13 residues. The CDR3 region is CASSLRQSYEQYF.

The V call is TRBV7-9, the J call TRBJ2-1; TCRdb outputs TRBD2, but without DNA this stays unchecked. In germline, CDR1 is SEHNR, CDR2 FQNEAQ (reference sequence). The length of the CDR3 is 17 residues. The CDR3 sequence: CASSPPGLAGGYNEQFF.

CDR3 protein: CSALRGLQTGRGDIQYF. The rearrangement uses TRBV20-1 and TRBJ2-4; absent DNA, TCRdb's TRBD2 call cannot be checked. Germline CDR1 and CDR2: DFQATT and SNEGSKA (reference sequence). There are 17 residues in the CDR3.

The gene calls are TRBV7-3 and TRBJ2-1; TCRdb outputs TRBD2, but without DNA this stays unchecked. Germline values: CDR1 SGHTA, CDR2 FQGTGA. The CDR3 consists of 15 residues. CDR3 amino acids: CASTPGGSGYNEQFF.

The chain couples TRBV5-1 to TRBJ2-1; lacking DNA, the TRBD2 call made by TCRdb goes unchecked. The CDR3 totals 15 residues. Germline assignment: CDR1 SGHRS and CDR2 YFSETQ. The CDR3 region is CASSSLSGGDNEQFF. Together with reference TRBV5-1 and TRBJ2-1, the CDR3 gives the full variable domain: KAGVTQTPRYLIKTRGQQVTLSCSPISGHRSVSWYQQTPGQGLQFLFEYFSETQRNKGNFPGRFSGRQFSNSRSEMNVSTLELGDSALYLCASSSLSGGDNEQFFGPGTRLTVL.

This sequence joins TRBV7-2 and TRBJ2-1. CDR3 length: 13 amino acids. Germline CDR1 and CDR2: SGHTA and FQGNSA. CDR3: CASSFQTSYEQFF.

The chain couples TRBV27 to TRBJ1-4. Per the germline V gene, CDR1 is MNHEY and CDR2 is SMNVEV (reference sequence). The CDR3 runs to 14 residues. CDR3 region: CASSFTSTNEKLFF.

The chain combines TRBV29-1 with TRBJ2-1; TCRdb's D call, TRBD2, is unchecked because there is no DNA. The CDR3 is made up of 14 amino acids. CDR1 is SQVTM and CDR2 is ANQGSEA in the germline V gene. The CDR3 region is CSVRTSGRLHEQFF.

The V call is TRBV4-1, the J call TRBJ2-7; the TRBD1 assignment by TCRdb is unverifiable without DNA. Germline V gene lookup returns CDR1 MGHRA and CDR2 YSYEKL. The length of the CDR3 is 14 residues. The CDR3 is CASSQGMGGYEQYF.

The rearrangement uses TRBV4-1 and TRBJ2-7; TCRdb picks TRBD1, but there is no DNA to check that call. This CDR3 comprises 17 residues. The germline CDR1 and CDR2 sequences are MGHRA and YSYEKL. CDR3 residues: CASSLLWGTLKAYEQYF.

This sequence joins TRBV20-1 and TRBJ1-5. This CDR3 has 12 residues. The germline V gene has CDR1 DFQATT and CDR2 SNEGSKA (reference sequence). CDR3: CSAGTYNQPQHF.

This chain joins TRBV5-1 and TRBJ1-1. The CDR3 runs to 17 residues. Germline-derived CDR1 and CDR2 are SGHRS and YFSETQ. The CDR3 region is CASSLGVRGLMNTEAFF.

The V call is TRBV6-1, the J call TRBJ2-2; TCRdb returns TRBD1, unconfirmable since there is no DNA. Germline V gives CDR1 MNHNS, CDR2 SASEGT. The CDR3 runs to 16 residues. CDR3 loop: CASRRLPGQGVERVFF.

The chain has TRBV27 and TRBJ2-3; without DNA, the TCRdb call of TRBD2 cannot be checked. Germline-derived CDR1 and CDR2 are MNHEY and SMNVEV (reference sequence). This CDR3 is 17 amino acids long. The CDR3 loop is CASSKRLGLAGVVTQYF.

The rearrangement joins TRBV24-1 to TRBJ2-2; TCRdb reports TRBD1, a call that lacks DNA to check it against. There are 16 residues in the CDR3. CDR1 is KGHDR, CDR2 SFDVKD, per germline. The CDR3 loop is CATRPTGQPGTGELFF.

The chain links TRBV11-2 to TRBJ1-3; TCRdb picks TRBD1, but there is no DNA to check that call. Germline V gene data show CDR1 as SGHAT and CDR2 as FQNNGV. The CDR3 spans 18 residues. This CDR3 reads CASSLERGVHPIGNTIYF.

This chain joins TRBV7-9 and TRBJ1-5; the D call from TCRdb, TRBD1, cannot be confirmed without DNA. Germline CDR1 is SEHNR and CDR2 is FQNEAQ (reference sequence). The CDR3 contains 15 residues. The CDR3 is CASSPWTDSNQPQHF. Full variable domain (outside the CDR3, taken from reference TRBV7-9 and TRBJ1-5): DTGVSQNPRHKITKRGQNVTFRCDPISEHNRLYWYRQTLGQGPEFLTYFQNEAQLEKSRLLSDRFSAERPKGSFSTLEIQRTEQGDSAMYLCASSPWTDSNQPQHFGDGTRLSIL.

This rearrangement joins TRBV30 to TRBJ2-1; TCRdb selects TRBD2, and the lack of DNA leaves this call unchecked. Germline CDR1 is GTSNPN and CDR2 is SVGIG (reference sequence). The CDR3 consists of 15 residues. The CDR3 spells CACSTARDDYNEQFF.